These 31 T cell receptor beta chains came from one sample sequenced in a study of OX40 agonist ivuxolimab in advanced cancers. Sequencing was performed with immunoSEQ multiplex PCR; in TCRdb, only in-frame clones are kept and a portion is missing. Here the sample spans around 46,000 clones, about 91% being singletons. Sequenced here: CD4+ or CD8+ T cells sorted from blood, sampled in a trial of the OX40 agonist ivuxolimab. Receptors were obtained from an adult with an advanced solid tumor such as melanoma, head and neck, liver or kidney cancer.

This rearrangement joins TRBV4-3 to TRBJ2-7; D not certain. This CDR3 is built from 15 residues. In germline, CDR1 is LGHNA, CDR2 YSLEER. Trimming removed 1 base at V and 0 bases at J, with 10 bases between. The CDR3 DNA reads as TGCGCCAGCAGCCAAGGCGTCGGGCCCTCCTACGAGCAGTACTTC. This gives the protein CASSQGVGPSYEQYF.

V gene TRBV5-6 combines with J gene TRBJ2-7; no firm D call. Looked up from germline, CDR1 is SGHDT and CDR2 is YYEEEE. CDR3 size: 12 residues. Deletions cut 1 base from V and 6 bases from J, with 8 bases between. CDR3 loop: CASSLSGGEQYF. The CDR3, as DNA: TGTGCCAGCAGCTTGTCAGGTGGCGAGCAGTACTTC.

The rearrangement links TRBV5-6 to TRBJ1-4; D is ambiguous. This CDR3 has 15 amino acids. The V gene lost 0 bases and the J gene lost 8 bases, with 14 bases spanning the gap. Germline values: CDR1 SGHDT, CDR2 YYEEEE. The CDR3 DNA sequence: TGTGCCAGCAGCTTGGCTACGGATCCCCAGGAAAAACTGTTTTTT. Protein: CASSLATDPQEKLFF.

The CDR3 sequence is CASSAPGQGAPGYGYTF. The DNA for the CDR3 is TGTGCCAGCTCGGCTCCGGGACAGGGGGCGCCCGGCTATGGCTACACCTTC. V is TRBV19 and J is TRBJ1-2; 12 nucleotides line up with TRBD1. With 9 bases clipped from V and 4 bases from J, the junction kept 15 bases outside the gene matches. Per germline, CDR1 LNHDA and CDR2 SQIVND (reference sequence). The CDR3 loop spans 17 amino acids.

This chain joins TRBV7-9 and TRBJ1-4; TRBD1 is a possible D gene (6 bases). The ends were cut back, 7 bases at V and 3 bases at J, with 18 bases in the middle. Germline V gene sequence: CDR1 SEHNR, CDR2 FQNEAQ (reference sequence). The CDR3 spans 16 residues. CDR3 sequence (DNA): TGTGCCAGCAACCCCTATTTAGGGGGAGCTAATGAAAAACTGTTTTTT. It is translated as CASNPYLGGANEKLFF.

This chain connects TRBV5-6 to TRBJ1-4; D gene uncertain. V gave up 1 base and J gave up 3 bases, with 10 bases separating them. Looked up from germline, CDR1 is SGHDT and CDR2 is YYEEEE. The length of the CDR3 is 15 residues. CDR3 nucleotides: TGTGCCAGCAGCTTGTTGGATCCGGCTAATGAAAAACTGTTTTTT. As protein: CASSLLDPANEKLFF.

The V and J genes are TRBV18 and TRBJ2-7; D remains unclear. The CDR3 covers 12 residues. Trimming pared 3 bases from V and 9 bases from J, leaving 12 bases between. Germline V gene sequence: CDR1 KGHSH, CDR2 LQKENI. The CDR3 protein is CASSPDGLAQYF. The CDR3 nucleotides read TGTGCCAGCTCACCGGACGGGCTCGCGCAGTACTTC.

The chain couples TRBV13 to TRBJ2-7; D may match TRBD1 or TRBD2 (5 bases each). This CDR3 contains 14 residues. Between the trimmed V and J ends, which lost 0 bases and 3 bases, there was a span of 9 bases. Germline CDR1 reads PRHDT; CDR2 reads FYEKMQ (reference sequence). As DNA, the CDR3 is TGTGCCAGCAGCTTAGGTCAGGGAGTCTACGAGCAGTACTTC. Translating it yields CASSLGQGVYEQYF.

V is TRBV12-5 and J is TRBJ1-4; the match to TRBD1 covers 9 bases. From germline, CDR1 is LGHNT and CDR2 FRNRAP. This CDR3 spans 17 amino acids. Trimming took 9 bases from V and 0 from J; bases not matched to a gene: 11. CDR3 nucleotide sequence: TGTGCTAGGGGGGTGGGACAGGGAGTTGCAACTAATGAAAAACTGTTTTTT. Amino acids: CARGVGQGVATNEKLFF.

The chain couples TRBV7-9 to TRBJ2-1; 13 bases fit TRBD2. Germline-derived CDR1 and CDR2 are SEHNR and FQNEAQ (reference sequence). The CDR3 is 16 residues long. The J segment lost 5 bases and the V segment lost 3 bases, leaving 4 bases of the junction unmatched. The CDR3 loop is CASSFRTSGSDNEQFF. The DNA for the CDR3 is TGTGCCAGCAGCTTTCGGACTAGCGGGAGTGACAATGAGCAGTTCTTC.

This chain joins TRBV27 and TRBJ2-1; TRBD1 matches at 8 bases. This CDR3 has 14 residues. Trimming at V came to 7 bases and at J to 4 bases, leaving 6 bases not matched to a gene. Germline CDR1 and CDR2: MNHEY and SMNVEV (reference sequence). The CDR3 DNA sequence: TGTGCCAGCACACGGACAGGGTTTTACAATGAGCAGTTCTTC. Protein product: CASTRTGFYNEQFF.

This clone has a single count. V is TRBV28 and J is TRBJ2-1; TRBD2 agrees at 9 bases. The length of the CDR3 is 14 residues. CDR1 and CDR2 (germline): MDHEN, SYDVKM. With 3 bases clipped from V and 8 bases from J, the junction kept 5 bases outside the gene matches. The DNA of the CDR3 is TGTGCCAGCAGTTTTAGCGGGAGTTCCGATGAGCAGTTCTTC. Residues: CASSFSGSSDEQFF.

This clone was counted only a few times. The V gene is TRBV7-8, the J gene TRBJ2-7, with 8 nucleotides matching TRBD1. With V trimmed by 4 bases and J by 3 bases, 8 bases remained unmatched. The CDR3 has 15 amino acids. Germline V CDR1 and CDR2: SGHVS, FQNEAQ. DNA of the CDR3: TGTGCCAGCAGCTCCCTTGGGACAGGTAGCTACGAGCAGTACTTC. As protein: CASSSLGTGSYEQYF.

This clone has only a few counts. This chain links TRBV28 with TRBJ1-5; D is possibly TRBD1 (5 bases). This CDR3 region has 15 residues. Trimming stripped 6 bases from V and 2 bases from J, with 14 bases between. Germline V gene data show CDR1 as MDHEN and CDR2 as SYDVKM. CDR3 region: CASSPTLQGNQPQHF. Written as DNA, the CDR3 is TGTGCCAGCAGCCCCACCCTACAGGGCAATCAGCCCCAGCATTTT.

The CDR3 loop reads CASSSMTEAFF. The CDR3 nucleotides are TGCGCCAGCAGCTCTATGACTGAAGCTTTCTTT. The genes are TRBV4-1 and TRBJ1-1, with D unclear. The V and J ends lost 5 bases and 5 bases respectively, with 6 bases between them. The CDR3 has 11 amino acids. Germline CDR1 reads MGHRA; CDR2 reads YSYEKL.

This chain links TRBV19 with TRBJ2-7, with unresolved D. CDR1 and CDR2 from the germline V gene are LNHDA and SQIVND (reference sequence). CDR3 length: 13 residues. V lost 5 bases and J 2 bases, leaving 10 bases between the germline ends. CDR3 sequence reads: CASSPSLAYEQYF. The CDR3 DNA reads as TGTGCCAGTAGTCCATCTCTAGCCTACGAGCAGTACTTC.

This clone occurred once. The V call is TRBV5-8, the J call TRBJ2-5; D might be TRBD1 (5 bases). The CDR3 sequence is 15 residues long. CDR1 and CDR2 from the germline V gene are SGHTS and YDEGEE. The V end lost 0 bases, the J end lost 5 bases, and 14 bases lay between the germline ends. The CDR3 nucleotides read TGTGCCAGCAGCTTGGTTGTTGGACACGGGGAGACCCAGTACTTC. Its translation is CASSLVVGHGETQYF.

The chain combines TRBV28 with TRBJ1-1; D is uncertain. V was cut by 7 bases and J by 0 bases, with 9 bases left in between. The CDR3 loop spans 13 amino acids. Germline V CDR1 and CDR2: MDHEN, SYDVKM. CDR3 coding DNA: TGTGCCAGCACCGCCATAATGAACACTGAAGCTTTCTTT. Its translation: CASTAIMNTEAFF. The variable domain in full, completed from reference TRBV28 and TRBJ1-1, reads DVKVTQSSRYLVKRTGEKVFLECVQDMDHENMFWYRQDPGLGLRLIYFSYDVKMKEKGDIPEGYSVSREKKERFSLILESASTNQTSMYLCASTAIMNTEAFFGQGTRLTVV.

This sequence joins TRBV6-6 and TRBJ2-7; D is possibly TRBD1 (5 bases). Trimming removed 5 bases at V and 1 base at J, with 9 bases between. This CDR3 spans 13 amino acids. Germline CDR1 and CDR2: MNHNY and SVGAGI (reference sequence). CDR3 protein: CASSHGHSYEQYF. For the CDR3, the DNA is TGTGCCAGCAGTCACGGACATTCCTACGAGCAGTACTTC.

The chain carries TRBV9 and TRBJ2-1, with D perhaps matching TRBD2 (6 bases). Trimming left V 3 bases short and J 7 bases short, with 8 bases between. The CDR3 totals 12 residues. Germline V gene sequence: CDR1 SGDLS, CDR2 YYNGEE. The CDR3: CASSEGLNEQFF. CDR3 coding DNA: TGTGCCAGCAGCGAGGGACTGAATGAGCAGTTCTTC.

This clone has only a few counts. The sample holds other DNA sequences that translate to the same CDR3. V usage is TRBV5-6 and J usage is TRBJ1-4; D is ambiguous. The CDR3 runs to 14 residues. Germline V gives CDR1 SGHDT, CDR2 YYEEEE. Between the trimmed V and J ends, which lost 0 bases and 2 bases, there was a span of 5 bases. DNA of the CDR3: TGTGCCAGCAGCTTGGTGGCTACTAATGAAAAACTGTTTTTT. Translation: CASSLVATNEKLFF.

V is TRBV4-1 and J is TRBJ1-1; the match to TRBD1 covers 8 bases. The length of the CDR3 is 15 residues. CDR1 and CDR2 (germline): MGHRA, YSYEKL. The junction had 4 bases not matched to a gene; V was cut back by 4 bases and J by 0 bases. CDR3 DNA sequence: TGCGCCAGCAGCCGGTTGACAGGGGTGAACACTGAAGCTTTCTTT. The encoded protein is CASSRLTGVNTEAFF.

The chain links TRBV30 to TRBJ2-7; 8 bases map to TRBD2. The CDR3 extends over 15 amino acids. V trimming: 0 bases; J trimming: 0 bases; junction bases outside the gene matches: 4. Germline V gene lookup returns CDR1 GTSNPN and CDR2 SVGIG (reference sequence). CDR3 loop: CAWSVGLAGSYEQYF. The CDR3 nucleotides are TGTGCCTGGAGTGTAGGCCTAGCGGGCTCCTACGAGCAGTACTTC.

V gene TRBV5-1 combines with J gene TRBJ1-5; D might be TRBD1 (6 bases). CDR3 length: 14 residues. Trimming shortened V by 0 bases and J by 2 bases, and 6 bases separated the two germline ends. CDR1 is SGHRS and CDR2 is YFSETQ in the germline V gene. DNA of the CDR3: TGCGCCAGCAGCTTGGACAGGGGCAATCAGCCCCAGCATTTT. Amino acid sequence: CASSLDRGNQPQHF.

By proportion, this clone is medium-sized. CDR3: CASSLRLAGASYEQYF. The CDR3 DNA is TGTGCCAGCAGCCTCCGTCTAGCGGGAGCCTCCTACGAGCAGTACTTC. The rearrangement links TRBV5-6 to TRBJ2-7, with 10 bases that match TRBD2. CDR1 is SGHDT, CDR2 YYEEEE, per germline. CDR3 length: 16 amino acids. Trimming took 4 bases from V and 0 from J; bases not matched to a gene: 7.

This chain joins TRBV19 and TRBJ2-3; 7 nucleotides align to TRBD2. Per the germline V gene, CDR1 is LNHDA and CDR2 is SQIVND (reference sequence). The CDR3 is made up of 15 amino acids. V lost 6 bases and J lost 3; bases outside the gene matches: 9. CDR3: CASRAGTRGTDTQYF. CDR3 coding DNA: TGTGCCAGTAGAGCGGGGACTCGAGGAACAGATACGCAGTATTTT.

This rearrangement joins TRBV6-5 to TRBJ2-2, with a possible D match to TRBD2 (6 bases). Per the germline V gene, CDR1 is MNHEY and CDR2 is SVGAGI. This CDR3 spans 15 amino acids. Trimming pared 4 bases from V and 1 base from J, leaving 10 bases between. The CDR3 region has the DNA TGTGCCAGCAGTTCACCTAGCGAGAACACCGGGGAGCTGTTTTTT. It is translated as CASSSPSENTGELFF.

The chain recombines TRBV7-9 with TRBJ1-1; D is uncertain. The V end lost 5 bases, the J end lost 0 bases, and 16 bases lay between the germline ends. The CDR3 runs to 16 residues. In germline, CDR1 is SEHNR, CDR2 FQNEAQ (reference sequence). The CDR3 coding sequence is TGTGCCAGCAGCCCCCGAAGTCCCAATATGAACACTGAAGCTTTCTTT. Translation gives CASSPRSPNMNTEAFF. The full variable domain, with the rest looked up from reference TRBV7-9 and TRBJ1-1, is DTGVSQNPRHKITKRGQNVTFRCDPISEHNRLYWYRQTLGQGPEFLTYFQNEAQLEKSRLLSDRFSAERPKGSFSTLEIQRTEQGDSAMYLCASSPRSPNMNTEAFFGQGTRLTVV.

The chain couples TRBV5-1 to TRBJ2-5; D perhaps matches TRBD1 (7 bases). Germline CDR1 and CDR2: SGHRS and YFSETQ. CDR3 size: 16 residues. Trimming left V 0 bases short and J 5 bases short, with 17 bases between. CDR3 nucleotides: TGCGCCAGCAGCTTGGCCGAGACAGGGACTTGGGAGACCCAGTACTTC. It is translated as CASSLAETGTWETQYF.

This rearrangement joins TRBV5-1 to TRBJ2-1, with 10 bases that match TRBD2. Germline loops: CDR1 SGHRS, CDR2 YFSETQ. Trimming cost V 3 bases and J 6 bases; bases outside gene matches: 6. The CDR3 is 15 amino acids. CDR3 DNA sequence: TGCGCCAGCAGCTCTCTAGCGGGAGCTCTCAATGAGCAGTTCTTC. Translated: CASSSLAGALNEQFF.

Comment on this clone: Additional DNA sequences in this sample encode the identical CDR3. V gene TRBV12-2 combines with J gene TRBJ2-7; TRBD1, the D gene given by the table, was not confirmed from the DNA. TRBV12-2 corresponds to a pseudogene. This CDR3 comprises 14 residues. The chain's CDR3 is CASRPRRTGDKQYF. The CDR3 bases are TGTGCAAGTCGCCCTCGGAGGACAGGGGACAAGCAGTACTTC.